This record covers a single TCR beta chain. The target antigen is unknown. The data were produced by immunoSEQ multiplex PCR, yet TCRdb's version contains in-frame clones alone and is incomplete. The table records under 200,000 clones, roughly four fifths of them present only once. The sample is drawn from a study of cytotoxic CD8 clonotypes in ibrutinib-treated CLL. Study background: It was after a median approximately twelve months of treatment, range 6 to 36, that response samples were taken.

The study's findings and limits: Baseline clonality was higher than in age-matched healthy donors and moved in step with circulating CD8+ T-cell counts.

Specimen: PBMCs, collected after 12 months of ibrutinib treatment. The origin of this receptor is a human donor with chronic lymphocytic leukemia.

DNA of the CDR3: TGTGCCAGCAGCTTGGCGGGACAGGGAAACAATGAGCAGTTCTTC. Translating gives CASSLAGQGNNEQFF. This chain connects TRBV5-6 to TRBJ2-1, with 9 bases that match TRBD1. The CDR3 spans 15 residues. V gave up 0 bases and J gave up 5 bases; unmatched junction bases: 3. From germline, CDR1 is SGHDT and CDR2 YYEEEE.